Listed here are 5 T cell receptor beta chains from one sample, sequenced in a study of cytomegalovirus exposure and HLA in healthy donors. Both 60 Vbeta primers and 13 Jbeta primers went into the PCR. The assay was immunoSEQ multiplex PCR, and TCRdb's table has in-frame clones only and misses some. The sample has 150,000 to 200,000 clones; roughly 79% are singletons. Sequenced sample: PBMCs. These receptor sequences come from a man aged 18 to 35 in good health and CMV-seropositive.

The J gene is TRBJ2-1, the V gene TRBV7-6; weak D call: TRBD2 (5 bases). Germline V CDR1 and CDR2: SGHVS, FNYEAQ. The length of the CDR3 is 15 residues. The V end lost 1 base, the J end lost 3 bases, and 10 bases lay between the germline ends. CDR3 sequence: CASSLDIGDYNEQFF. CDR3 DNA: TGTGCCAGCAGCTTAGATATCGGGGACTACAATGAGCAGTTCTTC.

The chain links TRBV19 to TRBJ2-1, with unresolved D. CDR3 length equals 13 residues. Deletions cut 3 bases from V and 6 bases from J, with 9 bases between. CDR1 and CDR2 (germline): LNHDA, SQIVND (reference sequence). CDR3 residues: CASSMLVPNEQFF. Written as DNA, the CDR3 is TGTGCCAGTAGTATGCTAGTGCCCAATGAGCAGTTCTTC.

The chain carries TRBV5-6 and TRBJ2-2; TRBD1 matches at 10 bases. The V and J ends lost 4 bases and 5 bases, in that order; junction bases with no gene match: 5. Germline CDR1 and CDR2: SGHDT and YYEEEE. CDR3 length equals 15 residues. The CDR3 is CASSPGTGETGELFF. The CDR3 nucleotides read TGTGCCAGCAGCCCCGGGACAGGGGAAACCGGGGAGCTGTTTTTT.

J is TRBJ1-5 and V is TRBV4-1; weak D call: TRBD1 (6 bases). CDR1 is MGHRA, CDR2 YSYEKL, per germline. Trimming took off 0 bases at V and 0 bases at J, with 21 bases between the two ends. The CDR3 extends over 20 amino acids. The CDR3 spells CASSQDPAGRGGYSNQPQHF. The DNA of the CDR3 is TGCGCCAGCAGCCAAGATCCCGCAGGGCGAGGGGGATATAGCAATCAGCCCCAGCATTTT.

This chain links TRBV10-1 with TRBJ2-7, with D maybe TRBD2 (5 bases). The germline gives CDR1 WNHNN, CDR2 SYGVQD (reference sequence). Trimming removed 0 bases at V and 7 bases at J, with 10 bases between. The CDR3 runs to 13 residues. The CDR3 DNA sequence: TGCGCCAGCAGTGAGTCGACTATGGGGGAGCAGTACTTC. As protein: CASSESTMGEQYF.